The following is a T cell receptor (beta chain) sequence with its context. Germline values: CDR1 LGHDT, CDR2 YNNKEL (reference sequence). This CDR3 is 14 amino acids long. Trimming removed 4 bases at V and 5 bases at J, with 14 bases between. This entry belongs to a study of blood T cell repertoires in COVID-19. Researchers sorted participants into cohorts using their self-reported clinical history. Cohort 3 recovery required two negative PCRs, clearance, or symptom resolution. The repertoire was sequenced with immunoSEQ multiplex PCR; TCRdb's copy has only in-frame clones and lacks some. The sample carries 200,000 or so clones, 88% recorded once.

Input material: PBMCs or T cells enriched from blood (not recorded which). The chain combines TRBV3-1 (or the pseudogene TRBV3-2) with TRBJ1-1; possible D gene TRBD1, 5 bases. The TCR sequence derives from a woman aged 30 to 39 who had recovered from COVID-19. Here the CDR3 DNA reads TGTGCCAGCAGCCGAGGGGCGGGAAGAACTGAAGCTTTCTTT. Encoded protein: CASSRGAGRTEAFF.